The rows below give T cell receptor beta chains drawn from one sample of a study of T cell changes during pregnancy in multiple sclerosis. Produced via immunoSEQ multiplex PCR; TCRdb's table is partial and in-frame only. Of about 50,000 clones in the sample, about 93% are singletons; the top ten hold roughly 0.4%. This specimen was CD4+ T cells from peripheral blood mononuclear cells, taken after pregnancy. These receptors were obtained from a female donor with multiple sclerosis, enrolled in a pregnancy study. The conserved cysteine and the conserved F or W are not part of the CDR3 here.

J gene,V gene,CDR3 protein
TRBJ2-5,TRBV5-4,ASSLRRGGQETQY
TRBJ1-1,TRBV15,ATSSTGYSNTEAF
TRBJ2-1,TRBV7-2,ASRRLSSSYNEQF
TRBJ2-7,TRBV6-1,ASSEVGGIGEQY
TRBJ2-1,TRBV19,ASSIYLESSGEQF
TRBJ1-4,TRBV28,ASRFDRVNEKLF
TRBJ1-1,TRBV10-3,AIAVALNTEAF
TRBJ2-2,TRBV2,ASRRGNTNTGELF
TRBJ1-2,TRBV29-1,SVGGQGSYNYGYT
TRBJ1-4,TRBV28,ASSPPLGSRVEKLF
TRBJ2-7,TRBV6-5,ASSYNRRYEQY
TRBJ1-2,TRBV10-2,ASSESGQGITSYGYT
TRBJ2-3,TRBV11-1,ASSSYTDTQY
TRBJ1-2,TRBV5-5,ASSLGAGTYGYT
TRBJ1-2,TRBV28,ASGAGALGYT
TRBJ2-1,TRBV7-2,ASSLNPLAGDNEQF
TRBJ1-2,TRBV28,ASSGGGHYGYT
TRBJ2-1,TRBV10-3,AIKGEGHEQF
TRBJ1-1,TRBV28,ASGSEGSGRPEAF
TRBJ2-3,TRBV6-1,ASSDGTGTDTQY
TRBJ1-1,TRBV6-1,ASTDRNTEAF
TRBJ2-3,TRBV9,ASSVETSRPDTQY
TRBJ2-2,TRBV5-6,ASSLVGGVNTGELF
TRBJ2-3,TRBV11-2,ASSPGLLDTDTQY
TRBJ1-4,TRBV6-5,ASTDRVGKLF
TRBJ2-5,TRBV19,ASSIAAGLETQY
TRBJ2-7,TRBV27,ASSRRTGTEQY
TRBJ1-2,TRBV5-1,ASSLQGKRNYGYT
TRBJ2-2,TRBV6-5,ASRTGPGELF